This T cell receptor (beta chain) was retrieved from a study of blood T cell repertoires in COVID-19. Study as a whole: Sources were T cells, B-cell-depleted T cells, or PBMCs; the material itself was cDNA or gDNA.

This clone was counted only a few times. In the original workflow: Reference gene primer amplification yielded estimated nucleated cell counts. Some clones are missing from TCRdb's copy, which holds only in-frame ones; the method was immunoSEQ multiplex PCR. The DNA gave D and trimming, while V, J and clone size come from that table. The data contain hundreds of thousands of clones, about 88% of them singletons. This CDR3 is built from 15 residues. Trimming shortened V by 7 bases and J by 2 bases, and 15 bases separated the two germline ends. The germline V gene encodes CDR1 SGHRS and CDR2 YFSETQ. The sample consisted of peripheral blood. The clonotype originates from a woman aged 65 to 85 with COVID-19, enrolled during active disease. The rearrangement uses TRBV5-1 and TRBJ2-2, with D maybe TRBD2 (5 bases). For the CDR3, the DNA is TGCGCCAGCCGGGAAAACCTGAAAAACACCGGGGAGCTGTTTTTT. Its translation: CASRENLKNTGELFF.